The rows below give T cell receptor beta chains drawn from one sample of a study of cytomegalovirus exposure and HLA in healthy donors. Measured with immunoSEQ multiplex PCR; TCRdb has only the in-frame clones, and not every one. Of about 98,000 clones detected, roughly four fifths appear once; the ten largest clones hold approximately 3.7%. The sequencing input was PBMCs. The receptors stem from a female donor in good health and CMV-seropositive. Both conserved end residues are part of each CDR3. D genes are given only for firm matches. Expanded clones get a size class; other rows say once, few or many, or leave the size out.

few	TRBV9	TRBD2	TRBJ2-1	TGTGCCAGCACCCTAGCGGGAAACTACAATGAGCAGTTCTTC	CASTLAGNYNEQFF
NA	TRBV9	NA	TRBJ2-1	TGTGCCAGCAGCTATGCGGGACAGTCCTACAATGAGCAGTTCTTC	CASSYAGQSYNEQFF
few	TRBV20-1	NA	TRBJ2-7	TGCAGTGCTACAGACGGCTACGAGCAGTACTTC	CSATDGYEQYF
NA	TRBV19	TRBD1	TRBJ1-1	TGTGCCAGTAGTCCGCTCCAGGGGGCGAACACTGAAGCTTTCTTT	CASSPLQGANTEAFF
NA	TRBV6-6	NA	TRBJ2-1	TGTGCCAGCAGTTACGCGGAAACAGGAACTGAGCAGTTCTTC	CASSYAETGTEQFF
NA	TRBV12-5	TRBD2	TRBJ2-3	TGTGCTAGTGGTTTGGTACGTGCTAGCGGGGCAGATACGCAGTATTTT	CASGLVRASGADTQYF
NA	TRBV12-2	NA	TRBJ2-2	TGTGCAAGTCACCAGCGGGCAACGAACACCGGGGAGCTGTTTTTT	CASHQRATNTGELFF
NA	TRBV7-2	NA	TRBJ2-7	TGTGCCAGCAGTTGGGGGGGCAGGGCTGGGGGCGAGCAGTACTTC	CASSWGGRAGGEQYF
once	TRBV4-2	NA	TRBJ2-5	TGTGCCAGCAGCCAGACAGAAGGTCAAGAGACCCAGTACTTC	CASSQTEGQETQYF
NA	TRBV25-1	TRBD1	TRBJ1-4	TGTGCCAGCAGTGAGTCGGGACAGGGCGAAAAACTGTTTTTT	CASSESGQGEKLFF
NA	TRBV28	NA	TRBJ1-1	TGTGCCAGCACCACCCCCGGAAGGGGGAAAACTGAAGCTTTCTTT	CASTTPGRGKTEAFF
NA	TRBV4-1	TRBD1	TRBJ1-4	TGCGCCAGCAGCCATCTCGGGCCAGACAGGGACAATGAAAAACTGTTTTTT	CASSHLGPDRDNEKLFF
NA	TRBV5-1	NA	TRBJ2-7	TGCGCCAGCAGCTTGTCTCCAGGGTACGAGCAGTACTTC	CASSLSPGYEQYF
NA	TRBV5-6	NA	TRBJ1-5	TGTGCCAGCAGCTTGTCTTTGGGCCATCAGCCCCAGCATTTT	CASSLSLGHQPQHF
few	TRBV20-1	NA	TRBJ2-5	TGCAGTGGACAGGTCCAAGAGACCCAGTACTTC	CSGQVQETQYF
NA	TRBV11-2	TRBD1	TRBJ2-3	TGTGCCAGCAGTCTTACGACAGGGAGCACAGATACGCAGTATTTT	CASSLTTGSTDTQYF
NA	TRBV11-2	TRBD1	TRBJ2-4	TGTGCCAGCAGCTTAAGGGGACAGGGACGGGACATTCAGTACTTC	CASSLRGQGRDIQYF
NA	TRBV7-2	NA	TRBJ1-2	TGTGCCAGCACCACCGGGGGGGGACCTCCCTATGGCTACCCCTTC	CASTTGGGPPYGYPF
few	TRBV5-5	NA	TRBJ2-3	TGTGCCAGCAGCCGGCAGGGGTTTTTTCCCCAAGATACGCAGTATTTT	CASSRQGFFPQDTQYF
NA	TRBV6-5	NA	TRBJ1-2	TGTGCCAGCCTGGGGGAGGGGCGAAATAATTATGGCTACACCTTC	CASLGEGRNNYGYTF
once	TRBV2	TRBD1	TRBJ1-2	TGTGCCAGCAGAGGGACAGGGGGCATAAACTATGGCTACACCTTC	CASRGTGGINYGYTF
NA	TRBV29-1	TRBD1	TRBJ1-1	TGCAGCGCCAGGGACAGTGCCTTTTTGAACACTGAAGCTTTCTTT	CSARDSAFLNTEAFF
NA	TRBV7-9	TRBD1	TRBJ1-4	TGTGCCATGGGACAGACTAATGAAAAACTGTTTTTT	CAMGQTNEKLFF
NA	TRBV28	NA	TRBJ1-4	TGTGCCAGCATAGGGGCGGAGACAGGAAACGAAAAACTGTTTTTT	CASIGAETGNEKLFF
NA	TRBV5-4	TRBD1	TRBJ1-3	TGTGCCAGCAGCACAGGGGGCCGAAACACCATATATTTT	CASSTGGRNTIYF
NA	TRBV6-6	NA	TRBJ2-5	TGTGCCAGCAGTAACCAGCGTTTCCAAGAGACCCAGTACTTC	CASSNQRFQETQYF
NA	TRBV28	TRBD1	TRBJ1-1	TGTGCCAGCAGTTCTGACAGGGGCCCGAACACTGAAGCTTTCTTT	CASSSDRGPNTEAFF
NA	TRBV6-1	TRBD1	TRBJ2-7	TGTGCCAGCAGTGGGCTGGGGGGACAGGGACGGGGGGTCTACGAGCAGTACTTC	CASSGLGGQGRGVYEQYF
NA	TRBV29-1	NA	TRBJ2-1	TGCAGCGTTGAAGGGCAGGGCAACTTCTACAATGAGCAGTTCTTC	CSVEGQGNFYNEQFF
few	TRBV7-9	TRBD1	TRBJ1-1	TGTGCCAGCAGCTATGGACAGGTCGGAGGAGCTTTCTTT	CASSYGQVGGAFF
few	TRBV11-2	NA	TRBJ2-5	TGTGCCAGCAGCTTGGGGGGGGCCGGGCAAGAGACCCAGTACTTC	CASSLGGAGQETQYF
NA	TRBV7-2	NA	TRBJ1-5	TGTGCCAGCAGCTTAGGTGCGGGAAGCAATCAGCCCCAGCATTTT	CASSLGAGSNQPQHF
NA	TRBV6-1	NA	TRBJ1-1	TGTGCCAGCAGTGAAAGGCTAGGGAGCACTGAAGCTTTCTTT	CASSERLGSTEAFF
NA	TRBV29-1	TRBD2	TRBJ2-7	TGCAGCGCCCGGGGGGGGACGGACTACGAGCAGTACTTC	CSARGGTDYEQYF
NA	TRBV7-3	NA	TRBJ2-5	TGTGCCAGCAGCTTAACGGGGGCCCAAGAGACCCAGTACTTC	CASSLTGAQETQYF
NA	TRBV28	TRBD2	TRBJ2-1	TGTGCCAGCAAACATCTAGCGGAATACTACAATGAGCAGTTCTTC	CASKHLAEYYNEQFF
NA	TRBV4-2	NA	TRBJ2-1	TGTGCCAGCAGCCAAGATACCGGTAGCTCCTACAATGAGCAGTTCTTC	CASSQDTGSSYNEQFF
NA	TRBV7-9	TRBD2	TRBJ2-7	TGTGCCAGCAGCTCCTTAGGACTAGCGGGCTCCTACGAGCAGTACTTC	CASSSLGLAGSYEQYF
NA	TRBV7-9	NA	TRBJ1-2	TGTGCCAGCAGCCCTAATTCGGCAGGCTTGAATGGCTACACCTTC	CASSPNSAGLNGYTF
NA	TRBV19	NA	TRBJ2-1	TGTGCCAGTAGTATAGGACTACCTAAGGGCAATGAGCAGTTCTTC	CASSIGLPKGNEQFF
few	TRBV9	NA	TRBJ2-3	TGTGCCAGCAGCGCTTCGTTCGATACGCAGTATTTT	CASSASFDTQYF